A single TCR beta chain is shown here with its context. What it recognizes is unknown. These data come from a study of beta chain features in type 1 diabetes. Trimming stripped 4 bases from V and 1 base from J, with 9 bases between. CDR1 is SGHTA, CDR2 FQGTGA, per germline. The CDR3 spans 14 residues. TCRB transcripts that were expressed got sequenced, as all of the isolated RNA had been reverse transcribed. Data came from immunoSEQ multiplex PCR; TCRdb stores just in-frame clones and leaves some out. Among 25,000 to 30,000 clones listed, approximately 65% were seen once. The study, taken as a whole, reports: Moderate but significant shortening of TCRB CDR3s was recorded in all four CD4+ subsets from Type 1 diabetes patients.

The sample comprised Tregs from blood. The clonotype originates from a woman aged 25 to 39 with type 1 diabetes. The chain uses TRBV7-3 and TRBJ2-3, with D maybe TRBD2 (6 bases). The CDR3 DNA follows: TGTGCCAGCAGCTCTAGCGCGGGCACAGATACGCAGTATTTT. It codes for CASSSSAGTDTQYF.